This T cell receptor (beta chain) is drawn from a study of blood T cell repertoires in COVID-19 (dated by TCRdb to about 2020). The study in broad terms: Samples covering the acute and convalescent phases of COVID-19 were provided by collaborators in the United States, Italy and Spain. The samples were drawn from the first 160 participants of the ongoing ImmuneRACE study and from some 1,300 subjects provided by 6 global collaborators. The sample metadata nearly always contained a de-identified subject ID, COVID-19 status, age in years and sex. The repertoires were made available in a free public database intended to serve as a resource for research on the immune response to SARS-CoV-2. Where HLA class I and class II types were available, the types were taken from metadata supplied by the sample provider, not from assay-based typing. Deeply sampled blood TCRbeta repertoires from subjects exposed to, actively infected with, or recovered from COVID-19 were included in the dataset. The material from the prospective study consisted of cDNA or gDNA derived from T cells, B-cell-depleted T cells, or PBMCs.

Whole blood was collected in K2EDTA tubes by collaborating institutions according to the institutions' own protocols. For TCRbeta analysis, collaborator samples were shipped as frozen whole blood, as isolated PBMCs, or as DNA extracted from either sample type. TCRbeta CDR3 regions were amplified from genomic DNA using the immunoSEQ Assay, a bias-controlled multiplex PCR. For the original study's pipeline: Nucleated cell counts per sample were estimated from amplification of reference gene primers within the assay. To quantify the absolute abundance of each unique TCRbeta CDR3 rearrangement, sequence reads were collapsed and filtered. For each sample, productive Simpson clonality was calculated as the square root of Simpson's diversity index across productive rearrangements. TCRdb mirrors the immuneACCESS table, restricted to in-frame sequences. Some clones are absent from its copies; in checked studies, under half trace to an unresolved V gene, and the reason for the others is unknown. V, J and clone size were drawn from that table, and D and trimming were deduced from the DNA. This sample lists about 230,000 clones; over 65% were detected once. The top ten constitute about 2.5% of the sample.

The germline V gene yields SGHRS for CDR1 and YFSETQ for CDR2. Unmatched junction bases come to 11, with V trimmed by 2 bases and J by 9 bases. Measured from the cysteine to the phenylalanine, the CDR3 is 15 residues long. Only the CDR3 region is kept as DNA, spanning 45 bases read in frame from base 1. Concerning this clone: Its antigen remains undetermined. Per-base qualities were not stored, and no clone one base away is much larger.

Broad study findings and their caveats: Clinical and demographic metadata were provided uncurated, with the amount varying by source and participant.

Sequences were obtained from peripheral blood. The source of this sequence is a woman aged 70-85 years with active or convalescent COVID-19. The chain employs TRBV5-1 and TRBJ2-1, and 7 junction bases match TRBD2. CDR3 loop: CASSFGSSGGFEQFF. The bases are TGCGCCAGCAGCTTTGGCTCTAGCGGAGGGTTTGAGCAGTTCTTC.